The 11 T cell receptor beta chains reported below all come from one sample, sequenced in a study of CD8 T cells in ankylosing spondylitis. Points from the study as a whole: What seemed typical of ankylosing spondylitis blood was a TCR beta motif built from roughly eight highly homologous variants.

No antigen has been assigned to these receptors. TCRdb independently ran MiXCR on the 5' RACE reads; one entry per CDR3 protein. The profile shows 450,000 to 550,000 distinct CDR3 sequences, under 5.5% of them singletons. The material sequenced was blood, either unsorted or a sorted T cell fraction (not recorded which). Receptor source: a male donor with ankylosing spondylitis.

This clonotype came up many times. The V gene is TRBV6-2 or TRBV6-3, the J gene TRBJ2-5, with D possibly TRBD2 on 6 matching bases. This CDR3 spans 16 amino acids. Germline CDR1 MNHEY, CDR2 SVGEGT. Trimming stripped 2 bases from V and 5 bases from J, with 18 bases between. CDR3 DNA: TGTGCCAGCAGTTACGCGGGGATGACAATGAGGGAGACCCAGTACTTC. Its translation is CASSYAGMTMRETQYF.

This clonotype was recorded at least ten times. The chain combines TRBV14 with TRBJ2-5; D gene ambiguous. Germline V gene data show CDR1 as SGHDN and CDR2 as FVKESK. V was shortened by 5 bases and J by 7 bases, with 5 bases between the two germline ends. The CDR3 runs 10 residues. Here the CDR3 DNA reads TGTGCCAGCAGCTATGGGACCCAGTACTTC. Translation: CASSYGTQYF.

This clonotype was observed many times. The chain couples TRBV12-3 or TRBV12-4 to TRBJ2-3; D is possibly TRBD1 or TRBD2 (6 bases each). The CDR3 covers 15 residues. V lost 4 bases and J lost 5, with 16 bases in between. CDR3 in amino acids: CASSSPGEVEDTQYF. The CDR3 bases are TGTGCCAGCAGTTCCCCAGGGGAGGTTGAAGATACGCAGTATTTT.

This clonotype was seen repeatedly, ten times or more. The rearrangement joins TRBV12-3 or TRBV12-4 to TRBJ2-5; TRBD1 aligns across 12 bases. With V trimmed by 7 bases and J by 3 bases, 12 bases remained unmatched. The CDR3 covers 17 residues. This CDR3 reads CASTPGWGTGGEETQYF. In DNA form, the CDR3 reads TGTGCCAGCACCCCCGGGTGGGGGACAGGGGGCGAAGAGACCCAGTACTTC.

This clonotype was picked up many times. DNA for the CDR3: TGTGCCAGCAGACTTAGCATACTTAGCAATCAGCCCCAGCATTTT. This gives the protein CASRLSILSNQPQHF. J is TRBJ1-5 and V is TRBV6-1; D uncertain. CDR1 MNHNS and CDR2 SASEGT come from the germline V gene. The germline V and J ends were trimmed by 6 bases and 0 bases, with 12 bases remaining between them. The CDR3 covers 15 residues.

This clonotype has a count of ten or more. The V and J genes are TRBV27 and TRBJ2-3; a weak D match, TRBD2 (6 bases). The CDR3 is made up of 12 amino acids. Trimming took 2 bases from V and 10 from J, leaving 10 bases between them. The germline V gene encodes CDR1 MNHEY and CDR2 SMNVEV (reference sequence). CDR3 sequence reads: CASSLAGGPQYF. DNA for the CDR3: TGTGCCAGCAGTTTAGCCGGGGGTCCGCAGTATTTT.

There are many counts of this clonotype. V and J are TRBV2 and TRBJ2-7; D gene uncertain. Trimming took off 2 bases at V and 3 bases at J, with 5 bases between the two ends. The CDR3 loop spans 12 amino acids. Looked up from germline, CDR1 is SNHLY and CDR2 is FYNNEI. The CDR3 loop is CASSEYDYEQYF. CDR3 DNA: TGTGCCAGCAGTGAATACGACTACGAGCAGTACTTC.

The CDR3: CASRHKSSGFYNEQFF. CDR3 in DNA: TGTGCCAGCAGACACAAATCTAGCGGTTTTTACAATGAGCAGTTCTTC. V and J are TRBV6-2 or TRBV6-3 and TRBJ2-1, with 7 bases matching TRBD2. The CDR3 runs 16 residues. The V gene's germline CDR1 is MNHEY and CDR2 SVGEGT. The junction had 12 bases not matched to a gene; V was cut back by 6 bases and J by 4 bases.

In this sample, this clonotype turned up many times. CDR3 region: CASSLLGGSGNTIYF. The CDR3 bases are TGTGCCAGCAGCCTTTTGGGGGGTTCCGGAAACACCATATATTTT. The V and J genes are TRBV6-1 and TRBJ1-3, with TRBD1 as a possible D gene (5 bases). The CDR3 is made up of 15 amino acids. Germline CDR1 MNHNS, CDR2 SASEGT. The V end was cut by 6 bases, the J end by 4 bases, with 16 bases between.

This clonotype has ten or more counts. The CDR3 DNA reads TGCGCCAGCAGCCAGGGGCCCCGGGGACCGGAACTAGCGGGGACCTACGAGCAGTACTTC. Translating gives CASSQGPRGPELAGTYEQYF. The rearrangement uses TRBV4-3 and TRBJ2-7; 10 bases line up with TRBD2. Germline loops: CDR1 LGHNA, CDR2 YSLEER. V gave up 3 bases and J gave up 2 bases; unmatched junction bases: 19. The CDR3 loop spans 20 amino acids.

A word on this clonotype: This may come from a read error, since a much larger clone is one base off. The chain is built from TRBV5-1 and TRBJ2-1, with 8 bases aligning to TRBD2. J was trimmed by 10 bases and V by 0 bases; bases with no gene match: 9. Germline lookup yields CDR1 SGHRS and CDR2 YFSETQ. The CDR3 is 15 residues long. The CDR3 nucleotides are TGCGCCAGCAGCTTGGGAGCGGGAGTATCTGGGGAGCAGTTCTTC. Protein sequence: CASSLGAGVSGEQFF.